This T cell receptor (beta chain) is drawn from a study of CD8 T cells in Susac syndrome (dated by TCRdb to between 2017 and 2020). Regarding the complete study: Repertoire sequencing was used to test whether CD8+ T cell activation and differentiation in Susac syndrome was antigen driven.

The paper's findings and limits, for the study overall: The TCR sequencing and HLA analysis was acknowledged to have included a relatively small number of individuals.

Notes on this clonotype: This receptor's antigen is unknown. No per-base quality is available; no much larger clone lies one base away.

Spanning cysteine to valine, the CDR3 consists of 16 amino acids. Here the CDR3 DNA is all that survives: 48 bases in frame from base 1. RNA was extracted with the RNeasy kit and 0.5 to 1 ug was reverse transcribed using random hexamers. The immunoSEQ multiplex PCR assay, which covers 54 Vbeta and 13 Jbeta segments, was used to amplify TCR beta CDR3 regions. PCR amplification bias was corrected by using a synthetic template baseline for primer optimization and computational correction. As for the authors' bioinformatics: Reads were annotated to V, D and J genes per IMGT and analyzed with immunoSEQ Analyzer, keeping only productive sequences. Clonality was computed as one minus Shannon entropy normalized by log2 of the number of productive unique sequences. For each patient and control, public and private clones were evaluated among the 100 most prevalent clones. Clones were defined as Susac-specific if absent from the healthy and MS cohorts, from 1052 published viral clones and from other ImmuneACCESS disease sequences. The raw public data were reprocessed by TCRdb itself: fastp quality trimming at Q25, MiXCR clonotype calling, in-frame beta chains only. Each CDR3 protein gets just one entry, which takes the most common genes and DNA from the rows behind it. None of the V and J calls come from the authors' own analysis; TCRdb made them. A total of 200,000 to 300,000 distinct CDR3 sequences appear in this sample, 93% of them only once. The ten largest clones add up to roughly 0.07% of the sample.

Peripheral blood CD8+ and CD4+ T cells from healthy donors, Susac syndrome patients and multiple sclerosis patients were profiled by high-throughput TCR beta sequencing. Multiple sclerosis controls were treatment-naive patients with stable or active relapsing-remitting disease fulfilling revised McDonald criteria. CD8+ TEMRA cells were enriched by FACS, while bulk CD8+ and CD4+ T cells were purified by magnetic negative isolation. Blood was collected in EDTA tubes and processed within 24 hours, with PBMCs isolated through density gradient centrifugation. PBMCs intended for TCR sequencing were cryopreserved in liquid nitrogen and thawed later in a water bath at 37 degrees C. A purity of at least 90% was achieved for sorted or isolated CD4+, CD8+ and CD8+ TEMRA cells.

The chain was built from TRBV12-2 and TRBJ2-7; the table's D gene call, TRBD1, was not cross checked with the DNA. TRBV12-2 is a recognized pseudogene. This clonotype was sampled from a human donor with multiple sclerosis. The specimen was CD4+ T cells from PBMCs. The CDR3 region reads CASRLAETDDSYEQYV. At the DNA level, the sequence is TGTGCAAGTCGCTTAGCGGAGACAGACGACTCCTACGAGCAGTACGTC.